One and the same sample provided the 18 T cell receptor beta chains below, sequenced in a study of long-term antiretroviral therapy in people with HIV. Researchers report immunoSEQ v3.0 was run at survey level. Assay used: immunoSEQ multiplex PCR; TCRdb lists only in-frame clones, some missing. Of about 12,000 clones in the sample, about 83% were seen once. The sequenced sample was unsorted PBMCs, obtained 3.4 years after starting antiretroviral therapy. Every receptor here comes from a man aged 40-49 years with HIV.

J is TRBJ2-3 and V is TRBV7-3; D is unresolved. In germline, CDR1 is SGHTA, CDR2 FQGTGA. CDR3 length: 15 residues. The V end was cut by 0 bases, the J end by 2 bases, with 9 bases between. CDR3 residues: CASSLTIGYTDTQYF. CDR3 bases: TGTGCCAGCAGCTTAACAATAGGGTACACAGATACGCAGTATTTT.

V usage is TRBV18 and J usage is TRBJ2-3, with TRBD2 matching over 14 bases. CDR1 and CDR2 from the germline V gene are KGHSH and LQKENI. CDR3 length: 17 amino acids. Trimming removed 5 bases from V and 4 bases from J; junction bases left unmatched: 8. The CDR3 here is CASSTGTSGRRADTQYF. CDR3 DNA: TGTGCCAGCTCAACCGGGACTAGCGGGAGAAGGGCAGATACGCAGTATTTT.

The chain uses TRBV27 and TRBJ1-2, with 8 bases identical to TRBD1. Germline V gene lookup returns CDR1 MNHEY and CDR2 SMNVEV (reference sequence). The CDR3 extends over 18 amino acids. The CDR3, as DNA: TGTGCGAGCGGCCCCCCGCTTTTCACAGGGGGAGTCAACTATGGCTACACCTTC. It yields the protein CASGPPLFTGGVNYGYTF.

V and J are TRBV18 and TRBJ2-7, with D possibly matching TRBD2 (5 bases). Between the trimmed V and J ends, which lost 3 bases and 5 bases, there was a span of 11 bases. Germline CDR1 reads KGHSH; CDR2 reads LQKENI. The CDR3 covers 13 residues. In nucleotides, the CDR3 is TGTGCCAGCTCACCCACACTAGAGAACGAGCAGTACTTC. Translating it yields CASSPTLENEQYF.

This chain links TRBV6-6 with TRBJ1-4, with a tentative D call TRBD1 (6 bases). V was clipped by 5 bases and J by 3 bases, with 10 bases between them. The CDR3 loop spans 14 amino acids. Germline V CDR1 and CDR2: MNHNY, SVGAGI (reference sequence). The CDR3 bases are TGTGCCAGCAGTCACGGGGGGCCTAATGAAAAACTGTTTTTT. Encoded protein: CASSHGGPNEKLFF.

A single count supports this clone. The chain employs TRBV5-1 and TRBJ1-4, with TRBD1 as a possible D gene (6 bases). CDR3 length: 16 residues. The V end was cut by 3 bases, the J end by 0 bases, with 12 bases between. The germline V gene encodes CDR1 SGHRS and CDR2 YFSETQ. In nucleotides, the CDR3 is TGCGCCAGCAGCTCGGGACAACACACAACTAATGAAAAACTGTTTTTT. Residues: CASSSGQHTTNEKLFF.

The rearrangement uses TRBV19 and TRBJ2-7; a possible D gene is TRBD2 (5 bases). The CDR3 sequence is 12 residues long. Trimming shortened V by 3 bases and J by 6 bases, and 9 bases separated the two germline ends. Germline V gene lookup returns CDR1 LNHDA and CDR2 SQIVND (reference sequence). The CDR3 reads CASSISGSEQYF. The DNA for the CDR3 is TGTGCCAGTAGTATCAGTGGGAGCGAGCAGTACTTC.

The V and J genes are TRBV9 and TRBJ2-3, with 7 positions matching TRBD2. Germline V gene data show CDR1 as SGDLS and CDR2 as YYNGEE. The trim removed 5 bases at V and 5 bases at J, leaving 8 bases unmatched. The CDR3 consists of 14 residues. The CDR3 reads CASSVSGLLDTQYF. The CDR3, as DNA: TGTGCCAGCAGTGTTAGCGGGTTGTTAGATACGCAGTATTTT.

This chain links TRBV29-1 with TRBJ2-7; 7 positions agree with TRBD2. Germline CDR1 is SQVTM and CDR2 is ANQGSEA. The CDR3 is 13 residues long. Losses at the gene ends were 5 bases for V and 2 bases for J; bases not matched to a gene: 6. The CDR3 bases are TGCAGCGTTAGGTTAGCGGGTGCCTACGAGCAGTACTTC. Its protein product is CSVRLAGAYEQYF.

The chain has TRBV19 and TRBJ2-7; 8 positions match TRBD2. In germline, CDR1 is LNHDA, CDR2 SQIVND (reference sequence). The CDR3 is made up of 15 amino acids. V was pared by 6 bases and J by 1 base, with 8 bases of the junction left unmatched. CDR3 in amino acids: CASRTTSGLSYEQYF. CDR3 nucleotide sequence: TGTGCCAGTAGGACCACTAGCGGATTATCCTACGAGCAGTACTTC.

The genes are TRBV5-1 and TRBJ2-3, with D possibly being TRBD1 or TRBD2 (5 bases each). The V gene's germline CDR1 is SGHRS and CDR2 YFSETQ. The CDR3 extends over 16 amino acids. V lost 4 bases and J 0 bases, leaving 15 bases between the germline ends. CDR3 sequence reads: CASSPPTAASTDTQYF. The DNA of the CDR3 is TGCGCCAGCAGCCCCCCGACAGCGGCAAGCACAGATACGCAGTATTTT.

This rearrangement joins TRBV9 to TRBJ2-3, with D possibly called TRBD1 or TRBD2 (5 bases each). The V end lost 4 bases, the J end lost 9 bases, and 21 bases lay between the germline ends. Germline CDR1 is SGDLS and CDR2 is YYNGEE. This CDR3 is 15 amino acids long. The CDR3 DNA is TGTGCCAGCAGCCTCCAAGGGGTGAATAGCGTCACGCAGTATTTT. Protein sequence: CASSLQGVNSVTQYF.

This clone was observed once. The chain is built from TRBV7-2 and TRBJ2-5; 7 bases map to TRBD2. The CDR3 is 18 amino acids. Trimming took 0 bases from V and 5 from J; bases not matched to a gene: 15. The germline CDR1 and CDR2 sequences are SGHTA and FQGNSA. CDR3 sequence: CASSLAPLGGSFVETQYF. The CDR3 nucleotides read TGTGCCAGCAGCTTAGCTCCCTTAGGCGGGAGTTTTGTCGAGACCCAGTACTTC.

J is TRBJ2-1 and V is TRBV27; D unresolved. The CDR3 spans 14 residues. CDR1 is MNHEY and CDR2 is SMNVEV in the germline V gene (reference sequence). The V end was cut by 5 bases, the J end by 4 bases, with 12 bases between. The CDR3 is CASSISLGYNEQFF. CDR3 DNA: TGTGCCAGCAGTATCTCGCTAGGGTACAATGAGCAGTTCTTC.

The rearrangement links TRBV10-3 to TRBJ2-7; 8 bases match TRBD1. The V gene's germline CDR1 is ENHRY and CDR2 SYGVKD. The V and J ends lost 3 bases and 0 bases, in that order; junction bases with no gene match: 7. This CDR3 has 16 residues. This chain's CDR3 is CAISDPPGQDSYEQYF. CDR3 bases: TGTGCCATCAGTGACCCACCGGGACAGGACTCCTACGAGCAGTACTTC.

The gene calls are TRBV7-2 and TRBJ1-1, with 9 bases lining up with TRBD1. The CDR3 totals 12 residues. Germline CDR1 and CDR2: SGHTA and FQGNSA. Trimming removed 5 bases from V and 11 bases from J; junction bases left unmatched: 6. Written as DNA, the CDR3 is TGTGCCAGCAGCACACGGACAGGGGTGGCTTTCTTT. Its protein product is CASSTRTGVAFF. The variable domain in full, completed from reference TRBV7-2 and TRBJ1-1, reads GAGVSQSPSNKVTEKGKDVELRCDPISGHTALYWYRQSLGQGLEFLIYFQGNSAPDKSGLPSDRFSAERTGGSVSTLTIQRTQQEDSAVYLCASSTRTGVAFFGQGTRLTVV.

V and J are TRBV5-1 and TRBJ2-5; TRBD1 might be the D (6 bases). The CDR3 loop spans 12 amino acids. CDR1 is SGHRS and CDR2 is YFSETQ in the germline V gene. The ends were cut back, 7 bases at V and 2 bases at J, with 9 bases in the middle. The CDR3 sequence: CASYRVQETQYF. DNA for the CDR3: TGCGCCAGCTACAGGGTTCAAGAGACCCAGTACTTC. Full variable domain (missing parts from reference TRBV5-1 and TRBJ2-5): KAGVTQTPRYLIKTRGQQVTLSCSPISGHRSVSWYQQTPGQGLQFLFEYFSETQRNKGNFPGRFSGRQFSNSRSEMNVSTLELGDSALYLCASYRVQETQYFGPGTRLLVL.

This chain uses TRBV27 with TRBJ2-7; TRBD2 is a possible D gene (6 bases). V lost 3 bases to trimming and J lost 12 bases, with 18 bases between them. The CDR3 totals 13 residues. Germline V gene data show CDR1 as MNHEY and CDR2 as SMNVEV (reference sequence). CDR3: CASSFQTSGRPYF. DNA for the CDR3: TGTGCCAGCAGTTTCCAGACTAGTGGGCGCCCGTACTTC.